The T cell receptor beta chain under discussion was sequenced for a study of cytomegalovirus exposure and HLA in healthy donors. Study-wide results and caveats: Analysis performed later showed TCR beta chains linked to HLA being more clonally expanded than equally common others. Presence/absence analysis assumed near-uniform sequencing depth across donors. As was reported, the HLA-A and HLA-B alleles of most subjects were accurately predicted from TCR beta sequences.

The PCR contained 60 Vbeta and 13 Jbeta primers. Sequenced by immunoSEQ multiplex PCR; TCRdb stores in-frame clones only, minus some. This sample carries some 180,000 clones, 60% to 80% of them seen once, and the ten largest clones take about 2.8%. Germline trimming cut 4 bases from V and 2 bases from J; bases unmatched to any gene: 3. Germline loops: CDR1 MNHEY, CDR2 SVGAGI. The CDR3 totals 14 residues. Donors in the study were healthy people who gave bone marrow. To note about this clone: Its antigen is unknown.

The material sequenced was PBMCs. The chain employs TRBV6-5 and TRBJ2-7; the match to TRBD1 covers 9 bases. This sequence was found in a woman in her twenties or thirties in good health and CMV-seronegative. In DNA form, the CDR3 reads TGTGCCAGCAGTTTGGACAGGGGTGCCTACGAGCAGTACTTC. Protein sequence: CASSLDRGAYEQYF.